This is a list of T cell receptor beta chains from one sample in a study of blood T cell repertoires in COVID-19. Profiled with immunoSEQ multiplex PCR; TCRdb holds only in-frame clones, not every one. This table holds 150,000 to 200,000 clones, 70% to 85% found once. The sequencing sample was made of PBMCs or T cells enriched from blood (not recorded which). Receptors originate from an older woman with acute COVID-19. The CDR3 runs from the conserved cysteine through the conserved F or W. The order of the fields is V gene, J gene, CDR3 protein.

V: TRBV6-6; J: TRBJ1-1; CDR3: CASSYPDRENTEAFF
V: TRBV4-3; J: TRBJ2-7; CDR3: CASSQKGLSDSPYEQYF
V: TRBV25-1; J: TRBJ2-1; CDR3: CASSVSGGNEQFF
V: TRBV2; J: TRBJ1-2; CDR3: CASREQGAGGGYTF
V: TRBV21-1; J: TRBJ1-1; CDR3: CASSEQGAEAFF
V: TRBV29-1; J: TRBJ2-5; CDR3: CSIKTPGGGASETQYF
V: TRBV4-1; J: TRBJ2-1; CDR3: CASSQPTRSSYNEQFF
V: TRBV5-1; J: TRBJ2-1; CDR3: CASALQGTYNEQFF
V: TRBV21-1; J: TRBJ2-7; CDR3: CASSKVYNASGRSYEQYF
V: TRBV10-3; J: TRBJ1-2; CDR3: CAISYMYGYTF
V: TRBV2; J: TRBJ1-5; CDR3: CASSYDRGRNQPQHF
V: TRBV2; J: TRBJ1-2; CDR3: CASSEVGQGLGGYTF
V: TRBV7-2; J: TRBJ2-7; CDR3: CASSPLAGGSYEQYF
V: TRBV5-6; J: TRBJ1-2; CDR3: CASSSDINYGYTF
V: TRBV19; J: TRBJ1-1; CDR3: CASSIRTGGNSEAFF
V: TRBV6-1; J: TRBJ2-1; CDR3: CASSDTFRGIYNEQFF
V: TRBV11-2; J: TRBJ2-3; CDR3: CASSPGGAGTDTQYF
V: TRBV11-2; J: TRBJ1-1; CDR3: CASSLGQGVFKAFF
V: TRBV5-1; J: TRBJ2-2; CDR3: CASSRLADANTGELFF
V: TRBV5-4; J: TRBJ1-5; CDR3: CASSYQQGARINQPQHF
V: TRBV3-1/TRBV3-2; J: TRBJ2-7; CDR3: CASSRGLAGTYEQYF
V: TRBV4-1; J: TRBJ2-1; CDR3: CASSHPGGPPGGQFF
V: TRBV9; J: TRBJ2-2; CDR3: CASSVTSGGPTNTGELFF
V: TRBV29-1; J: TRBJ1-2; CDR3: CSIWDRWNYGYTF
V: TRBV6-5; J: TRBJ1-4; CDR3: CALRGPNEKLFF
V: TRBV5-5; J: TRBJ2-5; CDR3: CASDPGGRETQYF
V: TRBV7-2; J: TRBJ2-1; CDR3: CASSLTSGEYNEQFF
V: TRBV30; J: TRBJ1-3; CDR3: CAWSGSGNTIYF
V: TRBV19; J: TRBJ2-3; CDR3: CASSTPEGTQYF
V: TRBV15; J: TRBJ2-3; CDR3: CATSRVGGGLSDTQYF
V: TRBV3-1/TRBV3-2; J: TRBJ2-2; CDR3: CASSQEDYRSGELFF
V: TRBV25-1; J: TRBJ2-2; CDR3: CASSEADRGATGELFF
V: TRBV27; J: TRBJ2-7; CDR3: CASSRIGGLAEQYF
V: TRBV16; J: TRBJ1-2; CDR3: CASKVGTDHVYGYTF
V: TRBV18; J: TRBJ2-1; CDR3: CASSLSGSPSEKQFF
V: TRBV20-1; J: TRBJ1-1; CDR3: CSAVVRTEAFF
V: TRBV10-3; J: TRBJ2-2; CDR3: CAIRLAAQTGELFF